A single sample is the source of the 3 T cell receptor beta chains below, sequenced in a study of blood T cells in healthy people across ages. Together with a sample-barcoded 5' primer, a J-beta primer mix was included in a second PCR lasting roughly 6 to 12 cycles. One entry per CDR3 protein results from TCRdb running MiXCR on the 5' RACE reads. The table includes 1.5 million to 2 million distinct CDR3 sequences, 49% detected once. Input material: blood. Source of these receptors: a woman aged 40 to 55 in good health.

In its sample, this clonotype was seen a few times. The chain is built from TRBV27 and TRBJ2-7; D is possibly TRBD1 or TRBD2 (5 bases each). Between the trimmed V and J ends, which lost 3 bases and 6 bases, there was a span of 15 bases. The CDR3 loop spans 14 amino acids. From germline, CDR1 is MNHEY and CDR2 SMNVEV (reference sequence). CDR3 sequence: CASSFYPGTSEQYF. The CDR3, as DNA: TGTGCCAGCAGTTTTTATCCTGGGACCTCCGAGCAGTACTTC.

This clonotype was detected only once. The V call is TRBV16, the J call TRBJ1-2; D remains ambiguous. Trimming cost V 0 bases and J 5 bases, with 16 bases left between them. Germline values: CDR1 KGHSY, CDR2 FQNENV. The CDR3 is 16 amino acids. The CDR3 loop is CASSQSDRGRRYGYTF. The CDR3, as DNA: TGTGCCAGCAGCCAATCGGACCGAGGCCGTAGATATGGCTACACCTTC.

The chain carries TRBV6-2 or TRBV6-3 and TRBJ2-3; weak D call: TRBD1 (6 bases). Per germline, CDR1 MNHEY and CDR2 SVGEGT. This CDR3 spans 15 amino acids. V was clipped by 6 bases and J by 7 bases, with 20 bases between them. The CDR3 reads CASRPPGQRTNTQYF. The CDR3 DNA reads as TGTGCCAGCAGACCCCCGGGACAAAGGACGAATACGCAGTATTTT.